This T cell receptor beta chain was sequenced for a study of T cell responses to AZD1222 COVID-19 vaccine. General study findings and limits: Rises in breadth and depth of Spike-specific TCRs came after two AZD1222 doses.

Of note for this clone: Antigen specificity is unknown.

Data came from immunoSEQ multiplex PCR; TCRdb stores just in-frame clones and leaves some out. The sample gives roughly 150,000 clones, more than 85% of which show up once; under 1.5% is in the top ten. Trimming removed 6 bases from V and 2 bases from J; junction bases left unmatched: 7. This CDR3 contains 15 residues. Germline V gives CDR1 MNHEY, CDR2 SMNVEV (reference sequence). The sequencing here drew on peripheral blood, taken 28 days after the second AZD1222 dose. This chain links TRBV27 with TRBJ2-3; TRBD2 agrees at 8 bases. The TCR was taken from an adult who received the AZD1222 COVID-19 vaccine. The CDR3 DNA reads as TGTGCCAGCAGGAAAGCGGGGGCCGCCACAGATACGCAGTATTTT. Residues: CASRKAGAATDTQYF.